The 19 T cell receptor beta chains below were found in one sample sequenced in a study of beta chain features in type 1 diabetes. For these receptors, no antigen is known. Study results and limitations: Shortening that was moderate but significant affected the TCRB CDR3s of Type 1 diabetes patients in all four CD4+ subsets.

Expressed TCRB transcripts were sequenced because the entire RNA isolate underwent reverse transcription. Method: immunoSEQ multiplex PCR; TCRdb's copy keeps in-frame clones and lacks some. The profile covers hundreds of thousands of clones, with 13% appearing a single time and approximately 0.02% taken by the ten largest. Sequences were obtained from naive CD4+ T cells from blood. The origin of the receptors is a man between 18 and 35 years old with type 1 diabetes.

This clone has a handful of counts. V is TRBV30 and J is TRBJ1-2, with TRBD1 identical over 9 bases. The trim removed 7 bases at V and 7 bases at J, leaving 13 bases unmatched. The CDR3 sequence is 14 residues long. The V gene's germline CDR1 is GTSNPN and CDR2 SVGIG (reference sequence). The CDR3 region is CALLLTGGMGGYTF. CDR3 coding DNA: TGTGCCTTACTATTGACAGGGGGTATGGGTGGCTACACCTTC.

The chain employs TRBV2 and TRBJ2-6, with D perhaps given as TRBD1 or TRBD2 (5 bases each). Trimming took 6 bases from V and 4 from J, leaving 10 bases between them. CDR1 and CDR2 from the germline V gene are SNHLY and FYNNEI. The CDR3 runs to 14 residues. CDR3 amino acids: CASRGTAGANVLTF. In DNA form, the CDR3 reads TGTGCCAGCAGAGGGACCGCCGGGGCCAACGTCCTGACTTTC.

This clone appeared a few times. The V gene is TRBV5-1, the J gene TRBJ2-1; D is ambiguous. The CDR3 extends over 15 amino acids. Germline V gene data show CDR1 as SGHRS and CDR2 as YFSETQ. V lost 0 bases, J lost 5 bases, and 12 bases lay in between. For the CDR3, the DNA is TGCGCCAGCAGCTTGGCATCCCGGCAGGACAATGAGCAGTTCTTC. It specifies CASSLASRQDNEQFF.

This chain connects TRBV18 to TRBJ1-1; TRBD1 matches 10 bases. The V and J ends lost 1 base and 3 bases, in that order; junction bases with no gene match: 2. Germline V gene lookup returns CDR1 KGHSH and CDR2 LQKENI. This CDR3 has 15 residues. The CDR3 DNA reads TGTGCCAGCTCACCACTCGGGACAGGGGACACTGAAGCTTTCTTT. It specifies CASSPLGTGDTEAFF.

This clone has a handful of counts. The V and J genes are TRBV28 and TRBJ1-2; D not resolved. Germline assignment: CDR1 MDHEN and CDR2 SYDVKM. There are 13 residues in the CDR3. The V end was cut by 3 bases, the J end by 4 bases, with 9 bases between. The CDR3 is CASSFLVGYGYTF. The CDR3 DNA is TGTGCCAGCAGTTTCTTGGTGGGCTATGGCTACACCTTC.

The V and J genes are TRBV30 and TRBJ2-7; TRBD1 matches at 8 bases. Germline assignment: CDR1 GTSNPN and CDR2 SVGIG (reference sequence). CDR3 length: 14 residues. V dropped 5 bases and J dropped 3; count of bases not matched to a gene: 9. In nucleotides, the CDR3 is TGTGCCTGGTCTCCAGGGGGCGATAGCTACGAGCAGTACTTC. It encodes CAWSPGGDSYEQYF.

This clone was detected a few times. The V and J genes are TRBV18 and TRBJ2-7; perhaps TRBD1 as D (6 bases). There are 15 residues in the CDR3. Germline values: CDR1 KGHSH, CDR2 LQKENI. The V end was cut by 1 base, the J end by 2 bases, with 12 bases between. The CDR3 reads CASSPLPGDTYEQYF. CDR3 DNA: TGTGCCAGCTCACCACTTCCAGGGGATACCTACGAGCAGTACTTC.

About this clone itself: This CDR3 is also generated by other DNA sequences in the sample. The chain recombines TRBV5-1 with TRBJ2-7, with 9 bases lining up with TRBD1. Germline CDR1 SGHRS, CDR2 YFSETQ. J gave up 2 bases and V 5 bases, and 5 bases lay outside the gene matches. The CDR3 is made up of 14 amino acids. CDR3 sequence: CASSLQGAAYEQYF. The CDR3 DNA is TGCGCCAGCAGTCTACAGGGGGCTGCCTACGAGCAGTACTTC. Drawing the rest from reference TRBV5-1 and TRBJ2-7, the complete variable domain is KAGVTQTPRYLIKTRGQQVTLSCSPISGHRSVSWYQQTPGQGLQFLFEYFSETQRNKGNFPGRFSGRQFSNSRSEMNVSTLELGDSALYLCASSLQGAAYEQYFGPGTRLTVT.

This clone was counted only a few times. This chain uses TRBV7-9 with TRBJ2-7; D could derive from TRBD1 or TRBD2 (6 bases each). CDR3 length: 15 amino acids. Germline V gene data show CDR1 as SEHNR and CDR2 as FQNEAQ (reference sequence). Trimming took 0 bases from V and 2 from J, leaving 11 bases between them. The CDR3 sequence: CASSLATGAPYEQYF. The CDR3, as DNA: TGTGCCAGCAGCTTAGCGACGGGGGCGCCCTACGAGCAGTACTTC.

This clone was counted only a few times. The chain couples TRBV7-8 to TRBJ2-7; D possibly matches TRBD1 or TRBD2 (6 bases each). Trimming cost V 4 bases and J 0 bases, with 13 bases left between them. The CDR3 covers 15 residues. From germline, CDR1 is SGHVS and CDR2 FQNEAQ. The CDR3 is CASSSGGDNSYEQYF. DNA of the CDR3: TGTGCCAGCAGCTCCGGAGGGGACAACTCCTACGAGCAGTACTTC.

This chain connects TRBV7-9 to TRBJ2-7, with 10 bases lining up with TRBD2. This CDR3 region has 14 residues. The V gene's germline CDR1 is SEHNR and CDR2 FQNEAQ (reference sequence). J was trimmed by 4 bases and V by 5 bases; bases with no gene match: 5. As DNA, the CDR3 is TGTGCCAGCAGCCCTGAAGCGGGGGGGTACGAGCAGTACTTC. It encodes CASSPEAGGYEQYF. Full variable domain (outside the CDR3, taken from reference TRBV7-9 and TRBJ2-7): DTGVSQNPRHKITKRGQNVTFRCDPISEHNRLYWYRQTLGQGPEFLTYFQNEAQLEKSRLLSDRFSAERPKGSFSTLEIQRTEQGDSAMYLCASSPEAGGYEQYFGPGTRLTVT.

This clone was observed a few times. J is TRBJ1-4 and V is TRBV6-4, with D perhaps matching TRBD1 (5 bases). The CDR3 extends over 17 amino acids. CDR1 and CDR2 from the germline V gene are MRHNA and SNTAGT. The V gene lost 4 bases and the J gene lost 7 bases, with 22 bases spanning the gap. Here the CDR3 reads CASSVSPHRGMSEKLFF. The CDR3 DNA is TGTGCCAGCAGTGTTTCCCCACACCGGGGGATGAGTGAAAAACTGTTTTTT.

This clone was picked up a small number of times. The chain combines TRBV5-1 with TRBJ2-1, with 7 bases lining up with TRBD2. V was pared by 3 bases and J by 4 bases, with 7 bases of the junction left unmatched. CDR1 SGHRS and CDR2 YFSETQ come from the germline V gene. The CDR3 loop spans 15 amino acids. The CDR3 is CASSSPSGGYNEQFF. DNA of the CDR3: TGCGCCAGCAGCTCCCCCTCCGGGGGGTACAATGAGCAGTTCTTC.

This clone was counted between two and nine times. This rearrangement joins TRBV19 to TRBJ2-2; D might be TRBD1 (5 bases). V gave up 1 base and J gave up 8 bases, with 11 bases separating them. This CDR3 is 14 amino acids long. Germline V gives CDR1 LNHDA, CDR2 SQIVND (reference sequence). CDR3 residues: CASSIVPRTGELFF. The CDR3, as DNA: TGTGCCAGTAGTATAGTACCCCGGACAGGGGAGCTGTTTTTT.

This chain joins TRBV6-6 and TRBJ2-3; 9 nucleotides line up with TRBD1. This CDR3 region has 13 residues. The ends lost 9 bases at V and 2 bases at J; junction bases unmatched: 3. Germline V gene sequence: CDR1 MNHNY, CDR2 SVGAGI (reference sequence). CDR3 nucleotides: TGTGCCAGTGGACAGGGGCCCACAGATACGCAGTATTTT. This translates into CASGQGPTDTQYF.

This clone was seen more than once but under ten times. The chain joins TRBV6-1 to TRBJ2-4, with a possible D match to TRBD2 (5 bases). This CDR3 comprises 16 residues. The germline CDR1 and CDR2 sequences are MNHNS and SASEGT. V lost 0 bases and J lost 0, with 9 bases in between. CDR3 DNA sequence: TGTGCCAGCAGTGAAGCGAGGGTACTAGCCAAAAACATTCAGTACTTC. Amino acids: CASSEARVLAKNIQYF.

This clone was detected only a few times. Distinct nucleotide sequences in the sample also encode this CDR3. This chain links TRBV18 with TRBJ2-6; a possible D gene is TRBD2 (5 bases). CDR1 is KGHSH and CDR2 is LQKENI in the germline V gene. This CDR3 spans 15 amino acids. Trimming took off 2 bases at V and 1 base at J, with 6 bases between the two ends. The CDR3 protein is CASSPTGSGANVLTF. CDR3 in DNA: TGTGCCAGCTCACCAACGGGGTCTGGGGCCAACGTCCTGACTTTC.

Comment on this clone: This same CDR3 is encoded by further DNA sequences in the sample. The chain combines TRBV28 with TRBJ2-3, with D unclear. The CDR3 is 11 amino acids. CDR1 MDHEN and CDR2 SYDVKM come from the germline V gene. Trimming left V 3 bases short and J 6 bases short, with 4 bases between. Written as DNA, the CDR3 is TGTGCCAGCAGTTTTCGTGATACGCAGTATTTT. It encodes CASSFRDTQYF.

The rearrangement joins TRBV14 to TRBJ1-2; D call uncertain. CDR1 is SGHDN and CDR2 is FVKESK in the germline V gene. V was cut by 1 base and J by 9 bases, with 12 bases left in between. The CDR3 runs to 13 residues. The CDR3 loop reads CASSQGYGLSYTF. The CDR3 nucleotides read TGTGCCAGCAGCCAAGGGTACGGCTTGAGCTACACCTTC.